What follows describes a single T cell receptor beta chain. Its antigen remains unknown. The data belong to a study of a mutant IDH1 vaccine in newly diagnosed glioma. Background on the study: Patients began vaccination 4-6 weeks after radiotherapy alone, or with temozolomide cycles. Earlier treatment was radiotherapy, temozolomide, or both, with most getting both. Males made up approximately 62% and females around 38% of treated patients, whose mean age was approximately 40 years.

Using immunoSEQ multiplex PCR, the repertoire was profiled, and TCRdb retains in-frame clones only, with some absent. The data show around 94,000 clones, roughly 90% seen once. The time point denotes: week 47, end of study. The study gave 300 ug of mutant IDH1 20-mer peptide per vaccine dose, with topical imiquimod. Donor diagnoses consisted of new WHO grade 3 or 4 IDH1-mutant, ATRX-lost astrocytomas. There are 14 residues in the CDR3. V lost 6 bases and J lost 4; bases outside the gene matches: 5. CDR1 MNHNS and CDR2 SASEGT come from the germline V gene. This TCR derives from a woman between 50 and 59 years old with glioma. The sequencing here drew on PBMCs, taken from a glioma patient whose treatment included an IDH1 peptide vaccine. The V gene is TRBV6-1, the J gene TRBJ1-4; TRBD1 matches at 7 bases. The CDR3 region is CASSDRAVNEKLFF. The CDR3 DNA is TGTGCCAGCAGCGACAGGGCGGTTAATGAAAAACTGTTTTTT.